Described below is a single TCR beta chain sequence and its context. Its antigen remains unknown. The data were taken from a study of cytomegalovirus exposure and HLA in healthy donors. The PCR contained 60 Vbeta and 13 Jbeta primers. The repertoire was sequenced with immunoSEQ multiplex PCR; TCRdb's copy has only in-frame clones and lacks some. The sample yields hundreds of thousands of clones, around 80% seen once. The CDR3 is made up of 15 amino acids. Germline V gene sequence: CDR1 SGDLS, CDR2 YYNGEE. The V end was cut by 2 bases, the J end by 4 bases, with 14 bases between. Study-level findings and limits: With later analysis, a missense DCLRE1C variant became linked to TCR beta V- and J-gene trimming. 87-base-pair reads could not separate some V segments, including TRBV6-2 and TRBV6-3. A later examination showed that TCR association rates differed by HLA locus, with DRB1 most and HLA-C fewest. Researchers catalogued about 160 TCR beta chains as cytomegalovirus-associated.

V usage is TRBV9 and J usage is TRBJ2-3, with D possibly being TRBD2 (5 bases). The material sequenced was PBMCs. This TCR derives from a male donor in good health and CMV-seronegative. CDR3 residues: CASSVGASGADTQYF. CDR3 in DNA: TGTGCCAGCAGCGTCGGCGCCAGCGGCGCAGATACGCAGTATTTT.